This T cell receptor beta chain originates from a study of blood T cell repertoires in COVID-19. Study summary: The United States, Italy and Spain provided the acute and convalescent COVID-19 samples. In each case, the material was cDNA or gDNA derived from T cells, B-cell-depleted T cells, or PBMCs.

The count of this clone is one. The CDR3 has 17 amino acids. As processed by the authors: Reference gene primers were amplified, and this amplification served to estimate nucleated cell counts. Only in-frame clones appear in the TCRdb table, and some are missing; sequencing was by immunoSEQ multiplex PCR. D and trimming were read from the DNA, whereas the V and J calls and clone size are those reported in that table. The table shows some 180,000 clones, with around 90% occurring only once. The chain joins TRBV21-1 to TRBJ2-4; TRBD2 reflects the table's D call only, with no check against the DNA. TRBV21-1 is shown as a pseudogene. The sample was peripheral blood. This clonotype was obtained from a man in his fifties or sixties with acute or convalescent COVID-19. DNA of the CDR3: TGTGCCAGCAGCAAACCCCGAGGCGGATATCACAAAAACATTCAGTACTTC. Amino acids: CASSKPRGGYHKNIQYF.